This T cell receptor (beta chain) stems from a study of T cell responses to AZD1222 COVID-19 vaccine. In the study overall: Second-dose timings of about 4 or about 12 weeks were pooled. The study's findings and limits: Receipt of two AZD1222 doses was followed by a rise in Spike-specific TCR breadth and depth. Unmutated variant regions reportedly attract nearly half of all spike-specific TCRs.

Libraries were prepared by immunoSEQ multiplex PCR; TCRdb keeps only in-frame clonotypes and omits some of them. The data contain around 140,000 clones, around 91% of them singletons. Per the germline V gene, CDR1 is SGDLS and CDR2 is YYNGEE. This CDR3 comprises 15 residues. V was clipped by 4 bases and J by 0 bases; unmatched bases: 4. About this clone itself: Its antigen is not known.

This specimen consisted of peripheral blood, obtained on day 0 of AZD1222 vaccination. This receptor was taken from an adult in good health. The chain joins TRBV9 to TRBJ1-1, with 9 bases matching TRBD1. CDR3 sequence: CASSQGQGMNTEAFF. The CDR3 DNA follows: TGTGCCAGCAGCCAGGGACAGGGAATGAACACTGAAGCTTTCTTT.